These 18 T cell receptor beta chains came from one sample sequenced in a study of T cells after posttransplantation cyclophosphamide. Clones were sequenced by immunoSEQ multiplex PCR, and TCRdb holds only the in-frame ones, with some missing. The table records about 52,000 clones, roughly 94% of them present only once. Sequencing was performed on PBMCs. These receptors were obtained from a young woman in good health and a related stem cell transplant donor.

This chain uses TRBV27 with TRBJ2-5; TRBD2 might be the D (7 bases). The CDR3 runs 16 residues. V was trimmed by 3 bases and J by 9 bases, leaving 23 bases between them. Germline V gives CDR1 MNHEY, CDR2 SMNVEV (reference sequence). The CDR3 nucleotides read TGTGCCAGCAGTTTTTTTTCAGGCGGGGGCCGGGGGGCCCAGTACTTC. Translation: CASSFFSGGGRGAQYF.

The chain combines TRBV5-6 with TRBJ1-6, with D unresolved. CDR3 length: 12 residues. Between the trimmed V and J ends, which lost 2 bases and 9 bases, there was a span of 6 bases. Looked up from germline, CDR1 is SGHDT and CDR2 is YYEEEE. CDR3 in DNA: TGTGCCAGCAGCTTCGAGGGTTCACCCCTCCACTTT. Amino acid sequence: CASSFEGSPLHF.

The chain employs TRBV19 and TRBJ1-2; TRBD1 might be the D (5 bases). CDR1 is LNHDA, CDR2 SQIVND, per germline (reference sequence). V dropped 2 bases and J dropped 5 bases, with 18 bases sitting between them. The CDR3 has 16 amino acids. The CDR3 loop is CASSIFGGASGYGYTF. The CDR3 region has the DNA TGTGCCAGTAGTATATTTGGAGGGGCGTCGGGATATGGCTACACCTTC.

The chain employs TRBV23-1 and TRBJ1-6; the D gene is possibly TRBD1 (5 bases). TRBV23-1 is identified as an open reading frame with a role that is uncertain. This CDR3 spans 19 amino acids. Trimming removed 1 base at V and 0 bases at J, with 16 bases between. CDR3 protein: CASSQYRPTLSSYNSPLHF. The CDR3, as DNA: TGCGCCAGCAGTCAATACAGGCCCACTCTGAGCTCCTATAATTCACCCCTCCACTTT.

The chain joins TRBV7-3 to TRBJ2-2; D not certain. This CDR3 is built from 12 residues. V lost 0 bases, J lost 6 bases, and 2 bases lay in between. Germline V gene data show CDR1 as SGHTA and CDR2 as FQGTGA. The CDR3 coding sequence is TGTGCCAGCAGCTTAACCGCCGGGGAGCTGTTTTTT. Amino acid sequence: CASSLTAGELFF.

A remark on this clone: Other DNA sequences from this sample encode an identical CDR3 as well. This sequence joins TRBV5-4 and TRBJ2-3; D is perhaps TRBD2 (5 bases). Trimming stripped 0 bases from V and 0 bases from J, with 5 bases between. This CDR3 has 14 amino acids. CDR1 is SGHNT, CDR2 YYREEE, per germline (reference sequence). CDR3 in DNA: TGTGCCAGCAGCTTGGCGGGGAGCACAGATACGCAGTATTTT. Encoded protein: CASSLAGSTDTQYF.

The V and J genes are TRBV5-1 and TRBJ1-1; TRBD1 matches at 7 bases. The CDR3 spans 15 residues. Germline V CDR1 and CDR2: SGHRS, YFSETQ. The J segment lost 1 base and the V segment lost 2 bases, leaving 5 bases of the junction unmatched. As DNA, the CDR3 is TGCGCCAGCAGCTTTTTGACAGGGAGGAACACTGAAGCTTTCTTT. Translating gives CASSFLTGRNTEAFF.

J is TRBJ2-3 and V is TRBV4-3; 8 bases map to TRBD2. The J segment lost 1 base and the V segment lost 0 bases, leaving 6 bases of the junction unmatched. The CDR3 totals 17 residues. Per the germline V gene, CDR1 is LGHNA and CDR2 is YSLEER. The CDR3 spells CASSQDPRGGGTDTQYF. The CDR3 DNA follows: TGCGCCAGCAGCCAAGATCCCCGGGGGGGAGGCACAGATACGCAGTATTTT.

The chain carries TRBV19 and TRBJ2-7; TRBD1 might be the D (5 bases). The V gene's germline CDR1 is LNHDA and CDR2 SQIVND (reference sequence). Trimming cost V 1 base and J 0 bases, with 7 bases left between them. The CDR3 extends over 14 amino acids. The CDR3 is CASSIVGASYEQYF. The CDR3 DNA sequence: TGTGCCAGTAGTATAGTTGGGGCCTCCTACGAGCAGTACTTC.

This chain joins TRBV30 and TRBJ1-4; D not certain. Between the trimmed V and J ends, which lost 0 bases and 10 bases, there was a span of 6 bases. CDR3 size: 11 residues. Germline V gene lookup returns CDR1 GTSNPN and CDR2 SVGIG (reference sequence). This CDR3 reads CAWSVRGKLFF. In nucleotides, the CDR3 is TGTGCCTGGAGTGTACGGGGAAAACTGTTTTTT.

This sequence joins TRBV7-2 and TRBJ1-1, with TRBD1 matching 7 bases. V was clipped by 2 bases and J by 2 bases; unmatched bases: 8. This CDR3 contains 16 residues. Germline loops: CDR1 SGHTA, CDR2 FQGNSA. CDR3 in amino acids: CASSLFPGTVNTEAFF. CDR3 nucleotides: TGTGCCAGCAGCTTATTCCCTGGGACAGTCAACACTGAAGCTTTCTTT.

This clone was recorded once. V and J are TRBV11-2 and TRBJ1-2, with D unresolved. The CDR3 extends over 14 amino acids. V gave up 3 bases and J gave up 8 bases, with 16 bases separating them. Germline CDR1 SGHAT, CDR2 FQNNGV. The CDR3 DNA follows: TGTGCCAGCAGCTTGGGAGTGGTCGGCGGCGGCTACACCTTC. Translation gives CASSLGVVGGGYTF.

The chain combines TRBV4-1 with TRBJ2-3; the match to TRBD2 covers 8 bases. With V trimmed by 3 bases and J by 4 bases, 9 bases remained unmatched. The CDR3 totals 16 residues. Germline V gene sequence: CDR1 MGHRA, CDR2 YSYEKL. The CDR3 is CASSQRGAGGADTQYF. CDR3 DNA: TGCGCCAGCAGCCAGAGGGGGGCGGGGGGCGCAGATACGCAGTATTTT.

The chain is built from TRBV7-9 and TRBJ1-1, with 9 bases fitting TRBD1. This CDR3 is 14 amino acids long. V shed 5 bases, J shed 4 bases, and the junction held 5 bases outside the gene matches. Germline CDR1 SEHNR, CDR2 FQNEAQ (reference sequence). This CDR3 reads CASSHTTGGTEAFF. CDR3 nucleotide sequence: TGTGCCAGCAGCCATACGACAGGGGGCACTGAAGCTTTCTTT.

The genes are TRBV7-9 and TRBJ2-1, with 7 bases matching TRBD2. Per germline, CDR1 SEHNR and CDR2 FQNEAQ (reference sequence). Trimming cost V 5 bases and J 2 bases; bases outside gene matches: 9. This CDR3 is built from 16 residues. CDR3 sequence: CASSREGFGAYNEQFF. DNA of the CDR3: TGTGCCAGCAGCAGGGAGGGGTTCGGAGCCTACAATGAGCAGTTCTTC.

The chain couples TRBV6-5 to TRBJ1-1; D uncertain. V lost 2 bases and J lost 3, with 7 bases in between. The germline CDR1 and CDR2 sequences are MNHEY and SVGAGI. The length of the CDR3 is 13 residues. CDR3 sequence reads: CASSYQEDTEAFF. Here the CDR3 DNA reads TGTGCCAGCAGTTACCAGGAGGACACTGAAGCTTTCTTT.

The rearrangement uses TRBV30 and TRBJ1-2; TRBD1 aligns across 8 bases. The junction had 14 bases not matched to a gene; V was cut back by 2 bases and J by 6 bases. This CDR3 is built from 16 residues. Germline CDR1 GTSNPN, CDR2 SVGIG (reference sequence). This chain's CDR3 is CAWSRTGPFFTNGYTF. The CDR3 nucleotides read TGTGCCTGGAGTAGGACAGGGCCTTTCTTTACGAATGGCTACACCTTC.

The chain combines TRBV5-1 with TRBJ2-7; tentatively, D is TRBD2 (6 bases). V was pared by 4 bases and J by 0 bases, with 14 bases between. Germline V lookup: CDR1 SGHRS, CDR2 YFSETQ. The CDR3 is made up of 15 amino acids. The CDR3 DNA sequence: TGCGCCAGCAGCCTACGGCGGGATAGCTCCTACGAGCAGTACTTC. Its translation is CASSLRRDSSYEQYF.